Each of the 2 T cell receptor beta chains below was sequenced from the same sample in a study of blood T cells in healthy people across ages. It was with a sample-barcoded 5' primer and a J-beta primer mix that a second PCR of roughly 7 to 11 cycles was run. TCRdb redid the calling of the 5' RACE reads with MiXCR, one entry per CDR3 protein. The sample has about 1.8 million distinct CDR3 sequences; about 50% are singletons. What was sequenced was blood. The receptors come from a woman aged 35 to 49 in good health.

The sample holds a few counts of this clonotype. The V call is TRBV4-2, the J call TRBJ2-1, with TRBD2 matching 9 bases. Germline V gene sequence: CDR1 LGHNA, CDR2 YNFKEQ. The CDR3 sequence is 17 residues long. V lost 0 bases and J lost 4; bases outside the gene matches: 7. The CDR3 nucleotides are TGTGCCAGCAGCCAAGATTTTGGGCTAGCGGGGTACAATGAGCAGTTCTTC. Amino acid sequence: CASSQDFGLAGYNEQFF.

In its sample, this clonotype was seen a few times. V is TRBV7-2 and J is TRBJ2-5; D is ambiguous. V shed 3 bases and J shed 4 bases, with 15 bases lying between them. This CDR3 is 15 amino acids long. CDR1 and CDR2 from the germline V gene are SGHTA and FQGNSA. This CDR3 reads CASSLARSSTETQYF. The CDR3 DNA sequence: TGTGCCAGCAGCTTGGCCCGGAGCTCAACAGAGACCCAGTACTTC.